This TCR beta chain is drawn from a study of T cell repertoires in cytomegalovirus infection. About the study: Well-studied HLA-B-restricted CMV epitopes were used in the study alongside recently identified HLA-C-restricted ones. Based on public TCR beta signatures, there were indications of CMV infection and of a matching HLA type.

The germline V and J ends were trimmed by 5 bases and 1 base, with 16 bases remaining between them. CDR3 length: 16 residues. Germline V gives CDR1 SGHTA, CDR2 FQGTGA. MiXCR was run by TCRdb on the reads, yielding one entry per CDR3 protein. The sample yields approximately 990,000 distinct CDR3 sequences, 31% seen once. General study findings and limits: Summed frequency of public TCR beta families distinguished CMV carriers with the relevant HLA.

This clonotype was counted many times. Its antigen is not identified. This chain links TRBV7-3 with TRBJ2-3; tentative D call: TRBD2 (5 bases). This material consisted of cultured CD8+ T cells from PBMCs, taken from culture after CMV antigen stimulation. The source is a human donor in good health (CMV status not recorded). Some clones in this sample may be carry-over from other donors' samples. The CDR3 loop reads CASSPTPGSGTDTQYF. CDR3 sequence (DNA): TGTGCCAGCAGCCCCACCCCGGGATCGGGCACAGATACGCAGTATTTT.